This T cell receptor (beta chain) was sequenced in a study of cytomegalovirus exposure and HLA in healthy donors. Study-wide results and limits: In a later analysis, parvovirus B19, influenza, CMV and Epstein-Barr virus appeared linked to several top co-occurrence clusters.

With respect to this clone: Its cognate antigen is unknown.

The PCR used 60 Vbeta and 13 Jbeta primers. Profiled with immunoSEQ multiplex PCR; TCRdb holds only in-frame clones, not every one. Found here are 170,000 or so clones, over 70% of them singletons; the top ten hold around 0.52%. The CDR3 consists of 17 residues. The rearrangement links TRBV12-2 to TRBJ2-7; TRBD1, as called in the table, went unchecked against the DNA. TRBV12-2 constitutes a pseudogene. Sequenced material: PBMCs. This TCR derives from a woman between 45 and 60 years old in good health and CMV-seronegative. CDR3 loop: CASRLARHSYLSNEQYF. The DNA of the CDR3 is TGTGCAAGTCGCTTAGCAAGACATAGTTACCTATCAAACGAGCAGTACTTC.